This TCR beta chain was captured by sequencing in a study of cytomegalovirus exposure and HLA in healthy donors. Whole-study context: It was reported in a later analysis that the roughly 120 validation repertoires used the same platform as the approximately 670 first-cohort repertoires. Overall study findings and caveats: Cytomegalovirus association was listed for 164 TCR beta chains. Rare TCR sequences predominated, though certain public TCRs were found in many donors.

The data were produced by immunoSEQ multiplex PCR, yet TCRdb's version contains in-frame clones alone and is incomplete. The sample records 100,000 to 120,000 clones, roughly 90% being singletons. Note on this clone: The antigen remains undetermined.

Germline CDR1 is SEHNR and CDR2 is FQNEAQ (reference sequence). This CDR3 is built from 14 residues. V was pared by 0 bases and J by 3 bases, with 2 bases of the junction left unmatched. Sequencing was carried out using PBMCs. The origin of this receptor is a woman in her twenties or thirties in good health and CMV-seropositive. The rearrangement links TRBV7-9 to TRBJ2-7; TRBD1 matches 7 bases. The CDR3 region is CASSLASGGYEQYF. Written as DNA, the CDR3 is TGTGCCAGCAGCTTAGCGTCAGGGGGCTACGAGCAGTACTTC.